The 7 T cell receptor beta chains presented below share a single source sample, sequenced in a study of identical twins. TCRdb re-called the 5' RACE reads through MiXCR, storing one row per CDR3 protein. The profile covers more than 200,000 distinct CDR3 sequences, with about 14% appearing a single time and 8.8% taken by the ten largest. Sequenced material: memory (CD45RO+) T cells sorted from blood. These receptors originate from a woman aged 18-29 years in good health.

This rearrangement joins TRBV7-9 to TRBJ2-1; the D gene is possibly TRBD2 (7 bases). This CDR3 is built from 14 residues. Trimming pared 8 bases from V and 8 bases from J, leaving 19 bases between. Germline CDR1 is SEHNR and CDR2 is FQNEAQ (reference sequence). The CDR3 DNA reads TGTGCCAGCTCGAAAGGGGGAGGGTTCGATGAGCAGTTCTTC. Translation gives CASSKGGGFDEQFF.

This clonotype was observed at least ten times. The V call is TRBV5-1, the J call TRBJ1-1; TRBD1 aligns across 9 bases. Germline assignment: CDR1 SGHRS and CDR2 YFSETQ. The V segment lost 1 base and the J segment 8 bases; nucleotides outside the gene matches: 9. This CDR3 contains 15 residues. CDR3 amino acids: CASSLTGTGRGEAFF. CDR3 DNA sequence: TGCGCCAGCAGCTTGACCGGGACAGGGAGAGGGGAAGCTTTCTTT. Complete variable domain (other parts from reference TRBV5-1 and TRBJ1-1): KAGVTQTPRYLIKTRGQQVTLSCSPISGHRSVSWYQQTPGQGLQFLFEYFSETQRNKGNFPGRFSGRQFSNSRSEMNVSTLELGDSALYLCASSLTGTGRGEAFFGQGTRLTVV.

This clonotype appeared a few times. The CDR3 coding sequence is TGCGCCAGCAGCCGGGACAGGGTTAATTCACCCCTCCACTTT. Translated: CASSRDRVNSPLHF. This sequence joins TRBV5-1 and TRBJ1-6; TRBD1 matches 9 bases. The ends lost 4 bases at V and 6 bases at J; junction bases unmatched: 2. CDR1 SGHRS and CDR2 YFSETQ come from the germline V gene. There are 14 residues in the CDR3.

This clonotype was detected many times. The chain has TRBV20-1 and TRBJ1-2; D unclear. Trimming took off 3 bases at V and 2 bases at J, with 10 bases between the two ends. Germline loops: CDR1 DFQATT, CDR2 SNEGSKA (reference sequence). The CDR3 length is 13 residues. The CDR3 DNA reads TGCAGTGCTAGGGCCAGGTCGAACTATGGCTACACCTTC. This gives the protein CSARARSNYGYTF.

This clonotype was seen at least ten times. This chain uses TRBV20-1 with TRBJ1-1; the D is unclear. V was clipped by 2 bases and J by 2 bases, with 12 bases between them. The CDR3 is made up of 14 amino acids. CDR1 DFQATT and CDR2 SNEGSKA come from the germline V gene (reference sequence). The CDR3 sequence: CSARKEGLNTEAFF. CDR3 sequence (DNA): TGCAGTGCTAGAAAGGAAGGACTAAACACTGAAGCTTTCTTT.

The CDR3 DNA follows: TGCGCCAGCAGCTTCCGCGGGGGTTTCGGGGACGAGCAGTACTTC. Amino acids: CASSFRGGFGDEQYF. The J gene is TRBJ2-7, the V gene TRBV5-1; TRBD2 aligns across 7 bases. J lost 5 bases, V lost 2 bases, and 10 bases had no gene match. Germline V CDR1 and CDR2: SGHRS, YFSETQ. The CDR3 runs 15 residues. Based on the CDR3 plus reference TRBV5-1 and TRBJ2-7, the full variable domain is KAGVTQTPRYLIKTRGQQVTLSCSPISGHRSVSWYQQTPGQGLQFLFEYFSETQRNKGNFPGRFSGRQFSNSRSEMNVSTLELGDSALYLCASSFRGGFGDEQYFGPGTRLTVT.

This clonotype appeared many times. The genes are TRBV7-2 and TRBJ2-1; the D gene is possibly TRBD2 (5 bases). The CDR3 is 13 residues long. V was shortened by 7 bases and J by 6 bases, with 13 bases between the two germline ends. CDR1 is SGHTA and CDR2 is FQGNSA in the germline V gene. The CDR3 nucleotides read TGTGCCAGCACTTCGTATAGCGTCAATGAGCAGTTCTTC. It translates to CASTSYSVNEQFF.